The clone carrying this T cell receptor (beta chain) was counted only a few times. Its antigen is unknown. Construction of TCR beta libraries relied on iRepertoire HTBI primers and on Arm-PCR targeting CDR3 regions. TCRdb analysed the multiplex PCR reads with MiXCR anew, one entry per CDR3 protein. The table records a few hundred thousand distinct CDR3 sequences, about 11% of them present only once. CDR1 and CDR2 from the germline V gene are SEHNR and FQNEAQ (reference sequence). The CDR3 is made up of 21 amino acids. The V and J ends lost 5 bases and 0 bases, in that order; junction bases with no gene match: 17. The sample originates from a study of regulatory T cells in long-lasting Graves disease. Study-wide points: Accuracy might have suffered from few samples. Persistent-disease Graves' patients showed less TCR diversity than new cases. Favored gene segments in persistent disease were TRBV28, TRBJ1-2 and TRBJ2-5.

Time point described: newly diagnosed GD, antithyroid drugs for less than 3 months. Making the TCR library involved RNA that had been extracted from PBMCs. The same data also contributed to another study, on T cells in Graves' hyperthyroidism and ophthalmopathy. Per that paper: Most thyroid clonotypes with frequency above 0.001 were detected in blood.

The clonotype originates from a woman younger than 30 with Graves disease. This chain uses TRBV7-9 with TRBJ2-1; 12 nucleotides line up with TRBD2. The source was peripheral blood mononuclear cells (PBMCs), collected at new diagnosis, from a patient treated with antithyroid drugs. The CDR3, as DNA: TGTGCCAGCAGCCGACCCCTACCGGGACTAGCGGGTTTTAGCTCCTACAATGAGCAGTTCTTC. Encoded protein: CASSRPLPGLAGFSSYNEQFF.